This T cell receptor (beta chain) was sequenced during a study of T cell repertoires in cytomegalovirus infection. Looked up from germline, CDR1 is SGDLS and CDR2 is YYNGEE. The CDR3 spans 15 residues. After removal of 4 bases from V and 1 base from J, the junction contained 7 bases not matched to a gene. Whole-study results and caveats: The ex vivo response showed dominance by HLA-C-restricted CMV-specific TCR beta clonotypes. The cumulative frequency of public TCR beta families distinguished individuals who carried CMV together with the relevant HLA.

This clonotype has just a few counts. Its antigen remains unknown. A single record per CDR3 protein comes from TCRdb applying MiXCR to the reads. The sample consists of around 320,000 distinct CDR3 sequences, 9.5% of them appearing once. The rearrangement joins TRBV9 to TRBJ1-1, with 7 bases aligning to TRBD1. The sequenced sample was PBMCs. The receptor was isolated from a human donor in good health (CMV status not recorded). Some clones in this sample may be carry-over from other donors' samples. CDR3 bases: TGTGCCAGCAGCAACGGACAGGTCACGAACACTGAAGCTTTCTTT. This translates into CASSNGQVTNTEAFF. Drawing the rest from reference TRBV9 and TRBJ1-1, the complete variable domain is DSGVTQTPKHLITATGQRVTLRCSPRSGDLSVYWYQQSLDQGLQFLIQYYNGEERAKGNILERFSAQQFPDLHSELNLSSLELGDSALYFCASSNGQVTNTEAFFGQGTRLTVV.